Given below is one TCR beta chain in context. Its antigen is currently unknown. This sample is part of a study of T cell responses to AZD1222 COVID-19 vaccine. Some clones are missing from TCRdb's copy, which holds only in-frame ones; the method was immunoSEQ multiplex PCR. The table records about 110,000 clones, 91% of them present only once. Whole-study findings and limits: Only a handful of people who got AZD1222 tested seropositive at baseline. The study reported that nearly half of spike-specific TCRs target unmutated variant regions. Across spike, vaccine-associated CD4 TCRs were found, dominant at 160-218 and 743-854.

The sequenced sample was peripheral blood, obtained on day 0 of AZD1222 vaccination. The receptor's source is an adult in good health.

This chain's CDR3 is CASRRTSGINEQFF. CDR3 DNA sequence: TGTGCCAGCAGACGGACTAGCGGTATCAATGAGCAGTTCTTC. The V gene is TRBV6-6, the J gene TRBJ2-1; 10 nucleotides line up with TRBD2. This CDR3 contains 14 residues. Unmatched junction bases numbered 5, after V lost 6 bases and J lost 6 bases. The V gene's germline CDR1 is MNHNY and CDR2 SVGAGI (reference sequence).